This T cell receptor (beta chain) was recovered during a study of circulating CD8 cells and anti-PD-1 response in melanoma. Overall study results and limits: A small cohort with few responders supplied the baseline and M1 comparisons. Subset repertoires were largely private at M1, with under 8% shared. PD-1 and DPOS subsets showed similar, higher clonality than DNEG.

TCR libraries were prepared from approximately 15 ng of total RNA with the QIAseq Immune Repertoire TCR panel. TCRdb re-called the reads through MiXCR, storing one row per CDR3 protein. This repertoire shows roughly 1,200 distinct CDR3 sequences, 5.5% to 7% found once; its top ten account for approximately 11%. Sorting of live CD3+CD8+TCRalphabeta+ cells by PD-1 and/or TIGIT gave four subsets. In its sample, this clonotype is medium-sized. What it recognizes is unknown. There are 14 residues in the CDR3. Germline lookup yields CDR1 SQVTM and CDR2 ANQGSEA. V was cut by 6 bases and J by 0 bases, with 12 bases left in between.

This specimen was CD8+ T cells from PBMCs, taken at baseline or after one month of anti-PD-1 therapy (not recorded which). The clonotype comes from a human donor with melanoma. The J gene is TRBJ2-1, the V gene TRBV29-1; D is possibly TRBD2 (5 bases). The CDR3 DNA follows: TGCAGCGTGGAGGACGTGAGCTCCTACAATGAGCAGTTCTTC. Its translation: CSVEDVSSYNEQFF.